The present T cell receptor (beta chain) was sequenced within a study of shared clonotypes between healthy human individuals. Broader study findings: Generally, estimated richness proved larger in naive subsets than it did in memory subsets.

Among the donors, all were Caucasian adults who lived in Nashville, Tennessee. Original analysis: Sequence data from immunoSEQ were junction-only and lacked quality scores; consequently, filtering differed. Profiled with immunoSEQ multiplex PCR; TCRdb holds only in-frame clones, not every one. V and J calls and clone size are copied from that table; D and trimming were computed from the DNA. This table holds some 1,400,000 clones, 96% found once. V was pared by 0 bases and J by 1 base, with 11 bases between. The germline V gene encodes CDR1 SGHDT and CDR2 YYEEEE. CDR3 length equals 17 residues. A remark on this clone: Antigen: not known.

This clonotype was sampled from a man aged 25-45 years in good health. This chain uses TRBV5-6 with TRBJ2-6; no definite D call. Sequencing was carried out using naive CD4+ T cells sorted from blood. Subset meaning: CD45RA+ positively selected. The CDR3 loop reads CASSLVGVRSGANVLTF. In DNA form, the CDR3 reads TGTGCCAGCAGCTTGGTAGGAGTTCGGTCTGGGGCCAACGTCCTGACTTTC.